The present entry profiles one T cell receptor (beta chain) with its context. The target antigen is unknown. The sample contains more than one DNA sequence encoding this CDR3. This sample is part of a study of OX40 agonist ivuxolimab in advanced cancers. Whole-study findings and limits: Partial responders at 0.1-3.0 mg/kg showed near-lowest clonal expansion. Antigens targeted by the expanded peripheral T cells were not determined.

The protocol was immunoSEQ multiplex PCR, while the TCRdb copy is restricted to in-frame clones and leaves out a portion. The sample lists some 74,000 clones; 65% to 90% were seen once. Germline CDR1 and CDR2: SEHNR and FQNEAQ (reference sequence). The V gene lost 5 bases and the J gene lost 2 bases, with 9 bases spanning the gap. There are 13 residues in the CDR3. V is TRBV7-9 and J is TRBJ2-5; D gene uncertain. This clonotype was sampled from an adult with an advanced solid tumor such as melanoma, head and neck, liver or kidney cancer. This specimen was CD4+ or CD8+ T cells sorted from blood, taken in a trial of the OX40 agonist ivuxolimab. The CDR3 coding sequence is TGTGCCAGCAGCCCACCAGCGCAAGAGACCCAGTACTTC. Protein product: CASSPPAQETQYF.